The present entry profiles one T cell receptor (beta chain) with its context. The target antigen is unknown. This entry is derived from a study of OX40 agonist ivuxolimab in advanced cancers. Study-wide context: Head and neck, renal cell, melanoma or hepatocellular carcinoma were the cancers that dose-escalation patients had.

The germline gives CDR1 MDHEN, CDR2 SYDVKM. The CDR3 totals 12 residues. V lost 7 bases and J lost 3; bases outside the gene matches: 2. Only in-frame clones appear in the TCRdb table, and some are missing; sequencing was by immunoSEQ multiplex PCR. The profile shows fewer than 65,000 clones, approximately 90% of them singletons. Study observations and caveats: The antigen specificity of the peripheral T cells (those that were expanded) was not determined.

The specimen was CD4+ or CD8+ T cells sorted from blood, collected in a trial of the OX40 agonist ivuxolimab. This clonotype was sampled from an adult with an advanced solid tumor such as melanoma, head and neck, liver or kidney cancer. The V call is TRBV28, the J call TRBJ1-1, with TRBD1 matching 7 bases. The CDR3 DNA is TGTGCCAGCACCAGGGGGTACACTGAAGCTTTCTTT. Translated, it gives CASTRGYTEAFF. The complete variable domain, with remaining parts taken from reference TRBV28 and TRBJ1-1, reads DVKVTQSSRYLVKRTGEKVFLECVQDMDHENMFWYRQDPGLGLRLIYFSYDVKMKEKGDIPEGYSVSREKKERFSLILESASTNQTSMYLCASTRGYTEAFFGQGTRLTVV.